This T cell receptor (beta chain) was recovered during a study of blood T cell repertoires in COVID-19. This clone came up once. CDR1 and CDR2 from the germline V gene are SEHNR and FQNEAQ (reference sequence). The junction had 12 bases not matched to a gene; V was cut back by 2 bases and J by 5 bases. This CDR3 is built from 17 residues. In the authors' workflow: Reference gene primers were amplified, and this amplification served to estimate nucleated cell counts. TCRdb's table, derived via immunoSEQ multiplex PCR, lists solely in-frame clones and lacks some. That table gives V, J and clone size, and the DNA gave D and trimming. The sample has about 290,000 clones, roughly 89% seen once.

The J gene is TRBJ2-5, the V gene TRBV7-9; 9 bases align to TRBD2. Sequencing used peripheral blood. This TCR came from a woman between 25 and 40 years old with COVID-19, enrolled during active disease. The CDR3 sequence is CASSLFSGGSSGETQYF. In DNA form, the CDR3 reads TGTGCCAGCAGCTTATTTAGCGGGGGCAGTTCGGGGGAGACCCAGTACTTC.